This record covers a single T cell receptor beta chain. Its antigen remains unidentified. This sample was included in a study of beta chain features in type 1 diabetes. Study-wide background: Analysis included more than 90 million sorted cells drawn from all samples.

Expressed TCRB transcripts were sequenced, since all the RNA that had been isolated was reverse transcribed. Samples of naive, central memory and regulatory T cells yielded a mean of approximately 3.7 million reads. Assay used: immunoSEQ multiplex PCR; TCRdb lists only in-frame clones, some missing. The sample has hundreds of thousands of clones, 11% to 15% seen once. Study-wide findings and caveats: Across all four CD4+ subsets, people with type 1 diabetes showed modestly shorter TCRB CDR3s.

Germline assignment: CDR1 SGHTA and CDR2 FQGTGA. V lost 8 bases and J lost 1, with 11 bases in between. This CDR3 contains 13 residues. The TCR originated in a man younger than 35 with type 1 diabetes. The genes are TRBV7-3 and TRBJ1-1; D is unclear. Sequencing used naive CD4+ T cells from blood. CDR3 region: CASAAYRNTEAFF. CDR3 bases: TGTGCCAGCGCAGCGTATAGGAACACTGAAGCTTTCTTT.